This entry describes one T cell receptor beta chain. This clone's antigen is unknown. Per-base qualities were not stored, and no clone one base away is much larger. Library generation was performed with the immunoSEQ multiplex PCR assay. For TCR sequencing, RNA was extracted from every sample and reverse transcribed into cDNA to serve as template. First-strand cDNA was synthesized using SuperScript III with a 2:1 mix of oligo-dT and random hexamers. A synthetic immune receptor repertoire was used to measure amplification bias, and any remaining bias was corrected computationally. As for the authors' bioinformatics: Raw reads were preprocessed to remove errors, and CDR3 was defined by IMGT conventions from the conserved cysteine to phenylalanine. Clonality was calculated as 1 minus Shannon entropy normalized by log2 of the number of productive unique TCRs. CD4 or CD8 identity of scalp clones was inferred by cross-referencing scalp TCRbeta sequences with sorted blood CD4 and CD8 repertoires. This immuneACCESS table, as held by TCRdb, lists in-frame sequences with V and J called but not all clones. Of the missing ones, under half trace to an unresolved V gene in checked studies; the others have no known cause. That table supplies the V and J calls and clone size; D and trimming were determined from the DNA. A total of about 190,000 clones appear in this sample, about three fifths of them only once. Over 9.5% of the sample belongs to the ten largest clones.

The data belong to a study of CD8+ T cells in alopecia areata listed by TCRdb under 2018. As for the study more broadly: The treated patients, all with moderate-to-severe alopecia areata, were enrolled in an open-label pilot trial of oral tofacitinib given at 5 to 10 mg twice daily. Tofacitinib was administered for 6 to 18 months, and 6 months of follow-up off drug were then conducted to assess delayed response and recurrence. Scalp clonality was compared among normal scalp (n=4), patchy alopecia areata scalp (n=8), and alopecia totalis/universalis scalp (n=8). Tofacitinib-treated patients had biopsies at baseline and at 4 and 24 weeks of treatment, with a later scalp biopsy in several patients. Amplification of TCRbeta CDR3 regions was done by immunoSEQ multiplex PCR using 35 Vbeta forward primers and 13 Jbeta reverse primers. On the human side, TCRbeta sequencing was run on scalp tissue and on sorted CD4+ and CD8+ peripheral blood T cells from healthy controls and from alopecia areata patients with either patchy or totalis/universalis disease. In treated patients, disease severity was measured using the SALT score, which gives the percentage of scalp surface area affected. The study used high-throughput TCRbeta sequencing to examine T cell clonal expansion in alopecia areata, in both the C3H/HeJ mouse model and human patients. The RNA source kit depended on sample type: the PAXgene miRNA kit for fixed scalp, the miRNeasy kit for PBMCs, and the RNeasy kit for mouse skin.

Overall results and qualifications from the work: TCR sequences shared between patients were less clear than in mice, possibly partly because of HLA diversity in the patient population. Compared with normal scalp, lesional scalp had higher clonality and more expanded CD8+ clones, particularly in alopecia totalis/universalis, a pattern that suggests antigenic drive. Resident alphabeta T cells in normal human skin are also sequenced, complicating scalp TCR repertoire analysis, unlike mouse skin dominated by gammadelta T cells. During tofacitinib treatment, many expanded lesional clones remained in scalp and blood, and this persistence may partly explain relapse after treatment is stopped. With tofacitinib, both scalp clonality and the number of expanded CD8+ clones among the top 100 scalp clones went down significantly. Because the treated cohort was small and had just a single nonresponder, larger studies are needed to establish links between baseline CD8+ expansion and response.

Trimming at the junction amounts to 0 bases on V and 1 base on J, and the germline ends lie 8 bases apart. Counted from cysteine to phenylalanine, this CDR3 has 15 amino acids. The CDR3 DNA has 45 bases and is translated from base 1. From the germline V gene (reference sequence), CDR1 is LNHNV and CDR2 is YYDKDF. The time point tag for this specimen amounts to: 24 weeks on oral tofacitinib. The sample's treatment or condition label, decoded: oral pan-JAK inhibitor, 5-10 mg twice daily. From alopecia areata patients, peripheral blood was collected along with lesional scalp punch biopsies. PBMCs were separated by density centrifugation and stained for CD3, CD4 and CD8, after which CD4+ and CD8+ T cells were sorted on a FACSAria.

The rearrangement joined TRBV15 to TRBJ2-3, with no confidently assigned D gene. The source was CD8+ T cells sorted from blood, collected at week 24, from a patient treated with tofacitinib. This receptor was taken from a human donor with alopecia areata. CDR3 sequence: CATSRDLSGTDTQYF. The bases are TGTGCCACCAGCAGAGATCTAAGCGGCACAGATACGCAGTATTTT.